The rows below give T cell receptor beta chains drawn from one sample of a study of T cells in Graves' hyperthyroidism and ophthalmopathy. Each CDR3 protein gets one entry after TCRdb re-called the multiplex PCR reads with MiXCR. The sample carries 650,000 to 750,000 distinct CDR3 sequences, approximately 15% recorded once. What was sequenced was blood. These receptors all come from a woman younger than 35 with Graves' hyperthyroidism. CDR3s include the opening cysteine and the closing phenylalanine or tryptophan. The D gene is left open where the match is weak. The size of a clone is reported for some rows only, either as once, few or many, or as a class for expanded clones.

D gene | J gene | CDR3 length | V gene | clone size | CDR3 DNA | CDR3 protein
NA | TRBJ2-3 | 15 | TRBV18 | many | TGTGCCAGCTCACCAACCACAGCATACACAGATACGCAGTATTTT | CASSPTTAYTDTQYF
NA | TRBJ2-7 | 10 | TRBV11-2 | many | TGTGCCAGCCAGGGGTACGAGCAGTACTTC | CASQGYEQYF
TRBD2 | TRBJ2-7 | 15 | TRBV15 | few | TGTGCCACCAGCAGAGAAGCGGGAAGATCGTACGAGCAGTACTTC | CATSREAGRSYEQYF
NA | TRBJ1-1 | 16 | TRBV28 | many | TGTGCCAGCAGTTTTGGGCCAGGAGAATTGAACACTGAAGCTTTCTTT | CASSFGPGELNTEAFF
TRBD1 | TRBJ1-2 | 14 | TRBV2 | NA | TGTGCCAGCAACTCGCGGCACAGGGGGTATGGCTACACCTTC | CASNSRHRGYGYTF
NA | TRBJ2-6 | 15 | TRBV7-2 | few | TGTGCCAGCAGCCCAAGAACCTCTGGGGCCAACGTCCTGACTTTC | CASSPRTSGANVLTF
NA | TRBJ2-1 | 13 | TRBV5-5 | NA | TGTGCCAGCCGGGCCGGATATGGTAATGAGCAGTTCTTC | CASRAGYGNEQFF
NA | TRBJ2-7 | 14 | TRBV6-1 | NA | TGTACCAGCATCGGGGTGGGTAGCTCCTACGAGCAGTACTTC | CTSIGVGSSYEQYF
NA | TRBJ1-2 | 12 | TRBV30 | NA | TGTGCCTGGAGTGCGACAGACTATGGCTACACCTTC | CAWSATDYGYTF
NA | TRBJ2-6 | 16 | TRBV15 | many | TGTGCCACCAGCACCGCGTACACCTCTGGGGCCAACGTCCTGACTTTC | CATSTAYTSGANVLTF
TRBD1 | TRBJ2-7 | 15 | TRBV10-2 | few | TGCGTCAGCAGTGACCGGGACAGGGGAATTTACGAGCAGTACTTC | CVSSDRDRGIYEQYF
TRBD1 | TRBJ1-1 | 17 | TRBV11-2 | few | TGTGCCAGCAGCTTAGATAAGACCGCGCGGGACAGCTCTGAAGCTTTCTTT | CASSLDKTARDSSEAFF
NA | TRBJ2-2 | 12 | TRBV6-1 | few | TGTGCCACCCTGAGGGCAGACGGGGAGCTGTTTTTT | CATLRADGELFF
NA | TRBJ2-1 | 15 | TRBV12-3/TRBV12-4 | NA | TGTGCCAGCAGGTCGGTACCGGGCTCCTACAATGAGCAGTTCTTC | CASRSVPGSYNEQFF
NA | TRBJ2-7 | 14 | TRBV28 | many | TGTGCCAGCAGTTTCGACAGGAGGAACGACGAGCAGTACTTC | CASSFDRRNDEQYF
TRBD2 | TRBJ2-1 | 17 | TRBV7-9 | many | TGTGCCAGCAGCTTAGCCCTAGCGGGAGGGCCCTACAATGAGCAGTTCTTC | CASSLALAGGPYNEQFF
NA | TRBJ2-7 | 17 | TRBV6-1 | many | TGTGCCAGCAGTGAAGAATTTGTGACAGGACGACTCCACGAGCAGTACTTC | CASSEEFVTGRLHEQYF
NA | TRBJ2-7 | 13 | TRBV12-3/TRBV12-4 | NA | TGTGCCAGCAGTTTCTCCAGGGTACGAGAGCAGTACTTC | CASSFSRVREQYF
NA | TRBJ2-1 | 14 | TRBV30 | many | TGTGCCTGGAGTCCGAAGGGAGGACTTCGTGAGCAGTTCTTC | CAWSPKGGLREQFF
TRBD1 | TRBJ2-7 | 15 | TRBV27 | many | TGTGCCAGCAGTGGACTGGGACAGGGGAAAAGCGAGCAGTACTTC | CASSGLGQGKSEQYF
NA | TRBJ1-1 | 16 | TRBV29-1 | few | TGCAGCGTTGAAGATCTGCCGCTGGGGGGGTACACTGAAGCTTTCTTT | CSVEDLPLGGYTEAFF
TRBD1 | TRBJ1-1 | 13 | TRBV5-6 | many | TGTGCCAGCAGCGAGGGGGCGAACACTGAAGCTTTCTTT | CASSEGANTEAFF
TRBD2 | TRBJ2-1 | 15 | TRBV7-3 | many | TGTGCCAGCAGCCCAGCGGGAGGGAGGTTAAATGAGCAGTTCTTC | CASSPAGGRLNEQFF
NA | TRBJ1-1 | 11 | TRBV7-6 | few | TGTGCCAGCAGCGTGATCACTGAAGCTTTCTTT | CASSVITEAFF
TRBD1 | TRBJ2-7 | 13 | TRBV20-1 | many | TGCAGTGCTAGGGGACAGGGGATCCACGAGCAGTACTTC | CSARGQGIHEQYF
NA | TRBJ2-5 | 17 | TRBV18 | NA | TGTGCCAGCTCAGCAAGTCTGGGGGCCCCGTCGCAAGAGACCCAGTACTTC | CASSASLGAPSQETQYF
NA | TRBJ2-7 | 19 | TRBV13 | many | TGTGCCAGCAGCTTAAGCCTACTCCGAAGGACTAACGCCAAGGACGAGCAGTACTTC | CASSLSLLRRTNAKDEQYF
TRBD2 | TRBJ2-2 | 17 | TRBV27 | NA | TGTGCCAGCAGTTTAGTGTCGCTAGCGGGGGCCACCGGGGAGCTGTTTTTT | CASSLVSLAGATGELFF
NA | TRBJ2-1 | 13 | TRBV18 | NA | TGTGCCAGCTCACCACTAAGTTCGTATGAGCAGTTCTTC | CASSPLSSYEQFF
NA | TRBJ1-5 | 14 | TRBV6-6 | NA | TGTGCCAGCAGTTACTCAGAGGTACTCGGGCCCCAGCATTTT | CASSYSEVLGPQHF
NA | TRBJ2-1 | 14 | TRBV27 | many | TGTGCCAGCATGATTCCGCGGGGGCGGAATGAGCAGTTCTTC | CASMIPRGRNEQFF
TRBD2 | TRBJ2-3 | 15 | TRBV30 | few | TGTGCCTGGAGTGTACTAGCGGGAGGGGCAGATACGCAGTATTTT | CAWSVLAGGADTQYF
NA | TRBJ2-7 | 14 | TRBV20-1 | few | TGCAGTGCTTACGGGCCTAAGGGCTCCTACGAGCAGTACTTC | CSAYGPKGSYEQYF
NA | TRBJ2-3 | 13 | TRBV2 | many | TGTGCCAGCAGTGAGTCTACGAAAGATACGCAGTATTTT | CASSESTKDTQYF
NA | TRBJ1-4 | 14 | TRBV2 | few | TGTGCCAGCAGGCCCGGGACTTCTAATGAAAAACTGTTTTTT | CASRPGTSNEKLFF
TRBD1 | TRBJ2-7 | 15 | TRBV6-6 | many | TGTGCCAGCAGTTACTCGGGACAGGGCTCCTACGAGCAGTACTTC | CASSYSGQGSYEQYF
NA | TRBJ1-2 | 14 | TRBV6-2/TRBV6-3 | NA | TGTGCCAGCAGTTACTCGGCCGGGAACTATGGCTACACCTTC | CASSYSAGNYGYTF
TRBD1 | TRBJ2-5 | 16 | TRBV4-3 | NA | TGCGCCAGCAGCCAAGTCACAGGGGGCGTATGGGAGACCCAGTACTTC | CASSQVTGGVWETQYF
TRBD2 | TRBJ2-1 | 19 | TRBV11-2 | NA | TGTGCCAGCAGCTTAGCAGGGACTAGTCTTCTAGAACTGGGGAATGAGCAGTTCTTC | CASSLAGTSLLELGNEQFF
NA | TRBJ1-2 | 15 | TRBV5-1 | few | TGCGCCAGCAGCTTGGTAGGGTTGATCAACTATGGCTACACCTTC | CASSLVGLINYGYTF
NA | TRBJ2-3 | 15 | TRBV30 | NA | TGTGCCTGGAGGGACCCACAGCTACGCACAGATACGCAGTATTTT | CAWRDPQLRTDTQYF
NA | TRBJ2-7 | 11 | TRBV2 | many | TGTGCCAGCAGTAGAATAGGCGAGCAGTACTTC | CASSRIGEQYF
NA | TRBJ2-1 | 16 | TRBV5-1 | few | TGCGCCAGCAGCTTCGTCCCTGCGGATCAGTTGGGTGAGCAGTTCTTC | CASSFVPADQLGEQFF
NA | TRBJ1-1 | 14 | TRBV28 | many | TGTGCCAGCAGACAGTTTCAGGGGTTCACTGAAGCTTTCTTT | CASRQFQGFTEAFF
NA | TRBJ2-2 | 17 | TRBV5-8 | NA | TGTGCCAGCAGCTTGTTCTTGGGGGCAAGGGACACCGGGGAGCTGTTTTTT | CASSLFLGARDTGELFF